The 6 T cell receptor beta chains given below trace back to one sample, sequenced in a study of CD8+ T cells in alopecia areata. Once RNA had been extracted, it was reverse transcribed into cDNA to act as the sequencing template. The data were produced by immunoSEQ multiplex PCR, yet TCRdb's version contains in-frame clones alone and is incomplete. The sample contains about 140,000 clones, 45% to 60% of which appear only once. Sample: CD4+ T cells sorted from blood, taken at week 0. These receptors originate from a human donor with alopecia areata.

DNA of the CDR3: TGTGCCAGTAGTATAGCGGGAGGGCCCCATGAGCAGTTCTTC. Protein sequence: CASSIAGGPHEQFF. The chain employs TRBV19 and TRBJ2-1; 8 bases align to TRBD2. The CDR3 is 14 residues long. J lost 8 bases, V lost 1 base, and 4 bases had no gene match. Germline lookup yields CDR1 LNHDA and CDR2 SQIVND (reference sequence).

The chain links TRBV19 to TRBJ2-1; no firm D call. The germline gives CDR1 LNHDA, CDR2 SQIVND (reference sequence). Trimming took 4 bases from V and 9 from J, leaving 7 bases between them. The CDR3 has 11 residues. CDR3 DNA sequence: TGTGCCAGTAGTAGACGAAGTGAGCAGTTCTTC. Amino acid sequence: CASSRRSEQFF. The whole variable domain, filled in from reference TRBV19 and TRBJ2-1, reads DGGITQSPKYLFRKEGQNVTLSCEQNLNHDAMYWYRQDPGQGLRLIYYSQIVNDFQKGDIAEGYSVSREKKESFPLTVTSAQKNPTAFYLCASSRRSEQFFGPGTRLTVL.

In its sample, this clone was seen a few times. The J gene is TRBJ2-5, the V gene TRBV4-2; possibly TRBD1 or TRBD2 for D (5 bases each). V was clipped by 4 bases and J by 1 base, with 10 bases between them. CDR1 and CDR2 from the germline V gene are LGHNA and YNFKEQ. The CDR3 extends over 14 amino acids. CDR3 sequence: CASSPRDPQETQYF. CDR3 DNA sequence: TGTGCCAGCAGCCCCCGGGACCCCCAAGAGACCCAGTACTTC.

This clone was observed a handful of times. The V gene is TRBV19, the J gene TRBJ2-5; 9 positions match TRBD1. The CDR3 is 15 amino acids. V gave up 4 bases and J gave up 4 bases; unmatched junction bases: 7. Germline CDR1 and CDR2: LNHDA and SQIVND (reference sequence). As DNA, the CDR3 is TGTGCCAGTAGTAAAACTTCGACAGGGGGAGAGACCCAGTACTTC. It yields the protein CASSKTSTGGETQYF.

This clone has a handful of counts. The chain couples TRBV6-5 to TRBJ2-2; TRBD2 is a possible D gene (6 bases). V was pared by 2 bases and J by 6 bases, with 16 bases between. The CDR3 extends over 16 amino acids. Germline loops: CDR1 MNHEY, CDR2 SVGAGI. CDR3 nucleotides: TGTGCCAGCAGTTACGACGGCGGAGGGGTTTCCGGGGAGCTGTTTTTT. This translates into CASSYDGGGVSGELFF.

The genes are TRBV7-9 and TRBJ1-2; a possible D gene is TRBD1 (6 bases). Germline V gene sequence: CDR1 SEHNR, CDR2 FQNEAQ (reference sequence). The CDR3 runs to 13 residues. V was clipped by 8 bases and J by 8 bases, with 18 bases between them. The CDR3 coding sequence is TGTGCCAGCGAGTCGGGCAGGGGATACGGCTACACCTTC. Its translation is CASESGRGYGYTF.